The 32 T cell receptor beta chains reported below all come from one sample, sequenced in a study of CD8 T cells in ankylosing spondylitis (dated by TCRdb to the late 2010s). Receptor libraries were prepared by 5' RACE. These reads were obtained on an Illumina HiSeq 2500. In-frame beta chains were kept once TCRdb had trimmed the public reads at Q25 with fastp and called clones with MiXCR. Identical CDR3 protein sequences are pooled into one entry, listed with their most common genes and DNA. The sample contains almost 250,000 distinct CDR3 sequences, more than 25% of them found a single time. The ten largest account for approximately 4.6% of the sample. The sample taken for sequencing was blood, either unsorted or a sorted T cell fraction (not recorded which). All receptors derive from a male donor with ankylosing spondylitis or in good health (not recorded which).

The sample holds a few counts of this clonotype. This chain links TRBV10-3 with TRBJ2-3; D call uncertain. This CDR3 contains 14 residues. Per germline, CDR1 ENHRY and CDR2 SYGVKD. Between the trimmed V and J ends, which lost 8 bases and 0 bases, there was a span of 12 bases. DNA of the CDR3: TGTGCCATCGGACGAACCTCTAGCACAGATACGCAGTATTTT. The encoded protein is CAIGRTSSTDTQYF.

The table lists this clonotype with many counts. This chain joins TRBV29-1 and TRBJ2-3; a possible D gene is TRBD2 (5 bases). Trimming left V 7 bases short and J 0 bases short, with 26 bases between. CDR1 is SQVTM, CDR2 ANQGSEA, per germline. CDR3 length: 18 amino acids. The CDR3 DNA sequence: TGCAGCGCTACCGGACTGTACCTTGTCGGAGCTAGCACAGATACGCAGTATTTT. Its protein product is CSATGLYLVGASTDTQYF.

This clonotype was counted between two and nine times. This sequence joins TRBV5-1 and TRBJ2-3; maybe TRBD1 (5 bases). Germline V gene lookup returns CDR1 SGHRS and CDR2 YFSETQ. Trimming removed 2 bases from V and 1 base from J, with 11 bases in between. The CDR3 is 15 residues long. CDR3 DNA sequence: TGCGCCAGCAGCTTAGGGGAAGGAGGCACAGATACGCAGTATTTT. Residues: CASSLGEGGTDTQYF.

This clonotype was recorded a few times. The chain is built from TRBV4-1 and TRBJ2-3; 8 bases are a match to TRBD2. In germline, CDR1 is MGHRA, CDR2 YSYEKL. The V and J ends lost 6 bases and 5 bases, in that order; junction bases with no gene match: 10. The CDR3 contains 15 residues. The CDR3 nucleotides are TGCGCCAGCAGACCCGGGGGGGCTGGTAAAGATACGCAGTATTTT. Residues: CASRPGGAGKDTQYF.

This clonotype has a handful of counts. V usage is TRBV28 and J usage is TRBJ2-1, with TRBD2 matching over 11 bases. CDR3 length: 16 amino acids. Trimming cost V 5 bases and J 4 bases; bases outside gene matches: 7. Germline CDR1 is MDHEN and CDR2 is SYDVKM. The CDR3 loop reads CASSPRLAGRYNEQFF. CDR3 nucleotide sequence: TGTGCCAGCAGTCCACGACTAGCGGGGCGATACAATGAGCAGTTCTTC.

The chain couples TRBV7-9 to TRBJ2-5; possible D gene TRBD2, 6 bases. The CDR3 loop spans 14 amino acids. The germline V and J ends were trimmed by 1 base and 7 bases, with 13 bases remaining between them. Per the germline V gene, CDR1 is SEHNR and CDR2 is FQNEAQ (reference sequence). This chain's CDR3 is CASSLGLERVTQYF. CDR3 in DNA: TGTGCCAGCAGCTTAGGACTAGAGCGGGTGACCCAGTACTTC. Together with reference TRBV7-9 and TRBJ2-5, the CDR3 gives the full variable domain: DTGVSQNPRHKITKRGQNVTFRCDPISEHNRLYWYRQTLGQGPEFLTYFQNEAQLEKSRLLSDRFSAERPKGSFSTLEIQRTEQGDSAMYLCASSLGLERVTQYFGPGTRLLVL.

Only a few counts were recorded for this clonotype. The chain is built from TRBV24-1 and TRBJ2-7, with D perhaps assigned TRBD1 or TRBD2 (5 bases each). CDR1 and CDR2 from the germline V gene are KGHDR and SFDVKD. The CDR3 has 16 residues. V dropped 5 bases and J dropped 6 bases, with 22 bases sitting between them. The CDR3 protein is CATSATSRDPPGEQYF. The CDR3 coding sequence is TGTGCCACCAGTGCCACTAGTAGGGACCCACCCGGCGAGCAGTACTTC.

The sample holds one count of this clonotype. The chain is built from TRBV20-1 and TRBJ2-3; 10 positions agree with TRBD2. Germline values: CDR1 DFQATT, CDR2 SNEGSKA (reference sequence). V lost 6 bases, J lost 3 bases, and 9 bases stayed unmatched. This CDR3 has 15 residues. The CDR3 DNA reads TGCAGTGCGCCGCCAGCGGGGGGGCCTACAGATACGCAGTATTTT. Amino acids: CSAPPAGGPTDTQYF.

This clonotype was recorded a few times. The rearrangement links TRBV27 to TRBJ1-3; possible D gene TRBD1, 6 bases. The CDR3 runs to 18 residues. V lost 8 bases and J 0 bases, leaving 23 bases between the germline ends. Germline V CDR1 and CDR2: MNHEY, SMNVEV (reference sequence). As DNA, the CDR3 is TGTGCCAGCCGAAGACGATTTACAGACAGGACCTCTGGAAACACCATATATTTT. The encoded protein is CASRRRFTDRTSGNTIYF.

This clonotype was counted a single time. This chain uses TRBV12-3 or TRBV12-4 with TRBJ1-3; D gene uncertain. Trimming shortened V by 6 bases and J by 3 bases, and 15 bases separated the two germline ends. The CDR3 is made up of 15 amino acids. CDR3 nucleotide sequence: TGTGCCAGCAGCCCCGGGCGTACTTATGGAAACACCATATATTTT. Translation: CASSPGRTYGNTIYF.

A few counts support this clonotype. The DNA of the CDR3 is TGTGCCAGCACCTGGGCCCCCCCAGATACGCAGTATTTT. Its protein product is CASTWAPPDTQYF. The V gene is TRBV12-3 or TRBV12-4, the J gene TRBJ2-3; D remains unclear. The V end lost 7 bases, the J end lost 4 bases, and 12 bases lay between the germline ends. CDR3 length: 13 amino acids.

The chain links TRBV9 to TRBJ1-4; D is uncertain. Germline assignment: CDR1 SGDLS and CDR2 YYNGEE. Trimming removed 1 base from V and 8 bases from J, with 12 bases in between. The CDR3 covers 14 residues. In nucleotides, the CDR3 is TGTGCCAGCAGCGTAAGGCCGGACGGGGAAAAACTGTTTTTT. Translation gives CASSVRPDGEKLFF.

This clonotype was detected only a few times. The V call is TRBV5-1, the J call TRBJ2-7, with 7 bases that match TRBD2. From germline, CDR1 is SGHRS and CDR2 YFSETQ. CDR3 size: 14 residues. J gave up 3 bases and V 4 bases, and 7 bases lay outside the gene matches. This CDR3 reads CASSQWGGHYEQYF. For the CDR3, the DNA is TGCGCCAGCAGCCAATGGGGGGGTCACTACGAGCAGTACTTC.

The chain recombines TRBV12-3 or TRBV12-4 with TRBJ1-2; no firm D call. This CDR3 comprises 13 residues. The V end lost 6 bases, the J end lost 5 bases, and 13 bases lay between the germline ends. The CDR3 is CASSDRARYGYTF. DNA of the CDR3: TGTGCCAGCAGCGATCGGGCGAGATATGGCTACACCTTC.

The chain recombines TRBV12-3 or TRBV12-4 with TRBJ2-7, with 7 bases identical to TRBD1. The ends lost 5 bases at V and 5 bases at J; junction bases unmatched: 3. The length of the CDR3 is 12 residues. DNA of the CDR3: TGTGCCAGCAGTCCACAGGGGAACGAGCAGTACTTC. It codes for CASSPQGNEQYF.

In its sample, this clonotype was seen a few times. This chain uses TRBV6-6 with TRBJ2-7, with D unresolved. The V end lost 4 bases, the J end lost 2 bases, and 6 bases lay between the germline ends. The length of the CDR3 is 12 residues. CDR1 is MNHNY, CDR2 SVGAGI, per germline (reference sequence). In DNA, the CDR3 is TGTGCCAGCAGTTTTTCCGCCTACGAGCAGTACTTC. Amino acids: CASSFSAYEQYF.

This clonotype was recorded a few times. The chain links TRBV20-1 to TRBJ1-2, with D tentatively TRBD1 (6 bases). The germline V and J ends were trimmed by 5 bases and 13 bases, with 26 bases remaining between them. The CDR3 spans 14 residues. The V gene's germline CDR1 is DFQATT and CDR2 SNEGSKA (reference sequence). The CDR3 spells CSALQSRGILYGTF. CDR3 DNA sequence: TGCAGTGCTCTGCAGTCCAGGGGAATTCTCTACGGCACCTTC.

This clonotype has a handful of counts. This sequence joins TRBV20-1 and TRBJ1-1, with 7 bases identical to TRBD1. Germline V gene data show CDR1 as DFQATT and CDR2 as SNEGSKA (reference sequence). The V segment lost 6 bases and the J segment 1 base; nucleotides outside the gene matches: 8. This CDR3 contains 14 residues. The CDR3 DNA follows: TGCAGTGCCCCCTTGACAGGGACGAACACTGAAGCTTTCTTT. It is translated as CSAPLTGTNTEAFF.

This chain links TRBV12-3 or TRBV12-4 with TRBJ2-7; D gene uncertain. The CDR3 extends over 12 amino acids. The V gene lost 4 bases and the J gene lost 4 bases, with 8 bases spanning the gap. The CDR3 region has the DNA TGTGCCAGCAGTTCGTACGGGTACGAGCAGTACTTC. This codes for CASSSYGYEQYF.

This sequence joins TRBV7-9 and TRBJ2-5; D possibly uses TRBD1 or TRBD2 (6 bases each). The CDR3 extends over 12 amino acids. Germline values: CDR1 SEHNR, CDR2 FQNEAQ (reference sequence). V was trimmed by 2 bases and J by 7 bases, leaving 8 bases between them. The CDR3, as DNA: TGTGCCAGCAGCTTACCGGGGGCGACCCAGTACTTC. Amino acid sequence: CASSLPGATQYF.

The CDR3 loop is CASSLSLSGLEYEQYF. In DNA, the CDR3 is TGCGCCAGCAGCTTGTCTCTCTCGGGTCTAGAATACGAGCAGTACTTC. The rearrangement joins TRBV5-1 to TRBJ2-7; D remains ambiguous. The CDR3 is made up of 16 amino acids. V lost 1 base and J 4 bases, leaving 18 bases between the germline ends. The germline V gene encodes CDR1 SGHRS and CDR2 YFSETQ.

This clonotype has only a few counts. V usage is TRBV5-1 and J usage is TRBJ1-4; the match to TRBD1 covers 7 bases. Germline lookup yields CDR1 SGHRS and CDR2 YFSETQ. The CDR3 length is 17 residues. J gave up 0 bases and V 4 bases, and 9 bases lay outside the gene matches. This chain's CDR3 is CASSGTTGHATNEKLFF. The DNA for the CDR3 is TGCGCCAGCAGCGGAACGACAGGGCACGCAACTAATGAAAAACTGTTTTTT. Based on the CDR3 plus reference TRBV5-1 and TRBJ1-4, the full variable domain is KAGVTQTPRYLIKTRGQQVTLSCSPISGHRSVSWYQQTPGQGLQFLFEYFSETQRNKGNFPGRFSGRQFSNSRSEMNVSTLELGDSALYLCASSGTTGHATNEKLFFGSGTQLSVL.

This clonotype was counted only a few times. The rearrangement uses TRBV20-1 and TRBJ2-5; D may match TRBD1 or TRBD2 (5 bases each). Germline V gene data show CDR1 as DFQATT and CDR2 as SNEGSKA (reference sequence). V was cut by 4 bases and J by 0 bases, with 6 bases left in between. CDR3 length: 12 amino acids. CDR3 nucleotide sequence: TGCAGTGCTACGGGACACCAAGAGACCCAGTACTTC. It encodes CSATGHQETQYF.

The count of this clonotype is one. V is TRBV3-1 and J is TRBJ1-2; no reliable D call. The CDR3 contains 13 residues. CDR1 is LGHDT and CDR2 is YNNKEL in the germline V gene (reference sequence). The V end was cut by 1 base, the J end by 2 bases, with 5 bases between. CDR3 protein: CASSQGGNYGYTF. CDR3 nucleotides: TGTGCCAGCAGCCAAGGCGGGAACTATGGCTACACCTTC. Together with reference TRBV3-1 and TRBJ1-2, the CDR3 gives the full variable domain: DTAVSQTPKYLVTQMGNDKSIKCEQNLGHDTMYWYKQDSKKFLKIMFSYNNKELIINETVPNRFSPKSPDKAHLNLHINSLELGDSAVYFCASSQGGNYGYTFGSGTRLTVV.

A few counts support this clonotype. This sequence joins TRBV12-3 or TRBV12-4 and TRBJ2-7; D is perhaps TRBD1 (5 bases). The CDR3 runs to 15 residues. Trimming cost V 1 base and J 6 bases, with 16 bases left between them. The CDR3 DNA sequence: TGTGCCAGCAGTTTAGTACAGGACCCGTCTCGCGAGCAGTACTTC. Translating it yields CASSLVQDPSREQYF.

This clonotype occurred a few times. V and J are TRBV2 and TRBJ1-6; 9 positions agree with TRBD1. In germline, CDR1 is SNHLY, CDR2 FYNNEI. The length of the CDR3 is 14 residues. Germline trimming cut 3 bases from V and 8 bases from J; bases unmatched to any gene: 2. The CDR3 loop reads CASSEDRGYSPLHF. The CDR3 coding sequence is TGTGCCAGCAGTGAGGACAGGGGTTATTCACCCCTCCACTTT.

This clonotype was counted many times. The V gene is TRBV29-1, the J gene TRBJ2-1, with TRBD1 matching 10 bases. V dropped 1 base and J dropped 1; count of bases not matched to a gene: 7. The CDR3 contains 17 residues. Germline CDR1 SQVTM, CDR2 ANQGSEA. CDR3 protein: CSVEVTGTGASYNEQFF. The CDR3 DNA is TGCAGCGTTGAAGTCACCGGGACAGGGGCGTCCTACAATGAGCAGTTCTTC.

This clonotype was observed at least ten times. The V gene is TRBV20-1, the J gene TRBJ1-5, with a possible D match to TRBD1 (5 bases). Germline CDR1 and CDR2: DFQATT and SNEGSKA (reference sequence). The CDR3 extends over 13 amino acids. V shed 6 bases and J shed 5 bases, with 14 bases lying between them. This chain's CDR3 is CSANGRVDQPQHF. The DNA for the CDR3 is TGCAGTGCAAATGGCAGGGTGGATCAGCCCCAGCATTTT.

The genes are TRBV9 and TRBJ1-4; the match to TRBD1 covers 9 bases. After removal of 3 bases from V and 2 bases from J, the junction contained 2 bases not matched to a gene. The CDR3 is made up of 15 amino acids. The germline CDR1 and CDR2 sequences are SGDLS and YYNGEE. The CDR3 DNA follows: TGTGCCAGCAGCGGAGGGACAGGGACTAATGAAAAACTGTTTTTT. This sequence encodes CASSGGTGTNEKLFF.

This chain links TRBV6-5 with TRBJ2-2; D is perhaps TRBD2 (6 bases). V was trimmed by 2 bases and J by 0 bases, leaving 10 bases between them. Germline V gene data show CDR1 as MNHEY and CDR2 as SVGAGI. The CDR3 length is 16 residues. The DNA of the CDR3 is TGTGCCAGCAGTTACCGGGCGGGGTCGAACACCGGGGAGCTGTTTTTT. This gives the protein CASSYRAGSNTGELFF.

This clonotype has more than one count but fewer than ten. The chain is built from TRBV5-1 and TRBJ2-3, with D unresolved. The CDR3 has 15 residues. Trimming pared 2 bases from V and 2 bases from J, leaving 12 bases between. CDR1 SGHRS and CDR2 YFSETQ come from the germline V gene. CDR3 nucleotide sequence: TGCGCCAGCAGCTTAGACGGGCCCCTCACAGATACGCAGTATTTT. It encodes CASSLDGPLTDTQYF.

This chain uses TRBV20-1 with TRBJ2-5; the D call may be TRBD1 or TRBD2 (5 bases each). The CDR3 loop spans 15 amino acids. Trimming pared 0 bases from V and 5 bases from J, leaving 16 bases between. Germline loops: CDR1 DFQATT, CDR2 SNEGSKA (reference sequence). The CDR3 loop reads CSARDPGPWGETQYF. The CDR3 DNA is TGCAGTGCTAGAGATCCCGGGCCATGGGGGGAGACCCAGTACTTC.